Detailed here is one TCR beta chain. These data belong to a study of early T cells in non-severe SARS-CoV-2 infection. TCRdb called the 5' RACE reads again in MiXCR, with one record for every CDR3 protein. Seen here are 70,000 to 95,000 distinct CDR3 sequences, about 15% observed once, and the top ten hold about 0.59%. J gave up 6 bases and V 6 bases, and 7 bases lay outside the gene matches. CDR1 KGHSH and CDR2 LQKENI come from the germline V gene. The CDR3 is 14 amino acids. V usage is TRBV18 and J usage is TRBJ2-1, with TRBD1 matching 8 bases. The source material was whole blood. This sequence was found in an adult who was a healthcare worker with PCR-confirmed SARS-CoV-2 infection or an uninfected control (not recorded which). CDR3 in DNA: TGTGCCAGCTCCCTCCAGGGGGCGGGCAATGAGCAGTTCTTC. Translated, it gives CASSLQGAGNEQFF.